This T cell receptor (beta chain) originates from a study of response to subunit inactivated influenza vaccine. About this clonotype: Its antigen is undetermined.

The CDR3 consists of 14 residues. The V and J ends lost 5 bases and 2 bases respectively, with 12 bases between them. Germline V lookup: CDR1 SEHNR, CDR2 FQNEAQ (reference sequence). TCRdb processed the RT-PCR reads anew with MiXCR; each CDR3 protein has one entry. The sample consists of around 200,000 distinct CDR3 sequences, about a tenth of them appearing once. General study points: Each seasonal influenza vaccination, the authors suggested, recruits few new T cells.

The sequence was collected from a man aged 50-59 years who received an inactivated influenza vaccine. The sequencing here drew on non-naive T cells sorted from PBMCs, taken on the day of vaccination. The rearrangement joins TRBV7-9 to TRBJ1-2, with a possible D match to TRBD1 (6 bases). CDR3 in DNA: TGTGCCAGCAGCCCGGACAGCAGCAACTATGGCTACACCTTC. Translated, it gives CASSPDSSNYGYTF.